Listed here are 11 T cell receptor beta chains from one sample, sequenced in a study of blood T cell repertoires in COVID-19. Some clones are missing from TCRdb's copy, which holds only in-frame ones; the method was immunoSEQ multiplex PCR. This table holds approximately 220,000 clones, almost 90% found once. Specimen: PBMCs or T cells enriched from blood (not recorded which). The receptors shown here come from a man aged 30-40 years who had been exposed to COVID-19.

The V call is TRBV6-5, the J call TRBJ2-1; possible D gene TRBD1, 6 bases. The V gene's germline CDR1 is MNHEY and CDR2 SVGAGI. The CDR3 has 13 amino acids. V was clipped by 11 bases and J by 0 bases, with 11 bases between them. The CDR3 bases are TGTGCCGGACAGATTTCCTCCTACAATGAGCAGTTCTTC. Protein: CAGQISSYNEQFF.

The chain has TRBV6-6 and TRBJ2-1; TRBD2 matches 10 bases. From germline, CDR1 is MNHNY and CDR2 SVGAGI (reference sequence). The CDR3 totals 16 residues. The junction had 8 bases not matched to a gene; V was cut back by 5 bases and J by 4 bases. CDR3 loop: CASSRGAGGEYNEQFF. CDR3 coding DNA: TGTGCCAGCAGTCGAGGAGCGGGGGGGGAATACAATGAGCAGTTCTTC.

This sequence joins TRBV7-3 and TRBJ2-1; a possible D gene is TRBD2 (5 bases). The CDR3 spans 15 residues. V was pared by 5 bases and J by 0 bases, with 11 bases between. In germline, CDR1 is SGHTA, CDR2 FQGTGA. Here the CDR3 reads CASSPSGRSYNEQFF. CDR3 sequence (DNA): TGTGCCAGCAGCCCCAGCGGACGCTCCTACAATGAGCAGTTCTTC.

The DNA for the CDR3 is TGTGCCAGCAGTTATGGTAGGAACACTGAAGCTTTCTTT. This translates into CASSYGRNTEAFF. The V call is TRBV6-5, the J call TRBJ1-1; D is unclear. The CDR3 spans 13 residues. With 3 bases removed from V and 1 base from J, the gap between germline ends came to 6 bases. The V gene's germline CDR1 is MNHEY and CDR2 SVGAGI.

V is TRBV9 and J is TRBJ2-1; 7 bases are a match to TRBD2. The CDR3 runs 12 residues. CDR1 is SGDLS, CDR2 YYNGEE, per germline. The J segment lost 9 bases and the V segment lost 2 bases, leaving 2 bases of the junction unmatched. CDR3 coding DNA: TGTGCCAGCAGCGTTGCGGGGGTTGAGCAGTTCTTC. It codes for CASSVAGVEQFF.

This clone is a singleton in its sample. The gene calls are TRBV28 and TRBJ1-5; tentatively, D is TRBD1 (6 bases). CDR3 length: 16 amino acids. The germline V and J ends were trimmed by 4 bases and 2 bases, with 15 bases remaining between them. CDR1 and CDR2 from the germline V gene are MDHEN and SYDVKM. CDR3 protein: CASSSGGGRGNQPQHF. CDR3 coding DNA: TGTGCCAGCAGTTCGGGGGGCGGCAGGGGCAATCAGCCCCAGCATTTT.

CDR3 sequence (DNA): TGTGCCAGCAGCGTAGACGTCGGGGGGTTTACCGGGGAGCTGTTTTTT. Protein sequence: CASSVDVGGFTGELFF. The gene calls are TRBV9 and TRBJ2-2, with 7 bases lining up with TRBD2. The CDR3 runs to 16 residues. Germline V gene sequence: CDR1 SGDLS, CDR2 YYNGEE. The trim removed 0 bases at V and 5 bases at J, leaving 7 bases unmatched.

This clone was detected once. This sequence joins TRBV29-1 and TRBJ1-1; D not certain. The CDR3 runs to 15 residues. Germline V CDR1 and CDR2: SQVTM, ANQGSEA. Trimming pared 0 bases from V and 1 base from J, leaving 12 bases between. The CDR3 DNA reads TGCAGCGTTGAAGATCCCTATGGAGCGAACACTGAAGCTTTCTTT. This codes for CSVEDPYGANTEAFF.

This chain links TRBV9 with TRBJ2-2, with a weak D call TRBD2 (5 bases). Germline V gene data show CDR1 as SGDLS and CDR2 as YYNGEE. V was trimmed by 4 bases and J by 1 base, leaving 17 bases between them. The CDR3 runs to 17 residues. CDR3 bases: TGTGCCAGCAGCCCCCGCCCCGGACTGTGGAACACCGGGGAGCTGTTTTTT. Translated, it gives CASSPRPGLWNTGELFF.

The chain joins TRBV2 to TRBJ2-1; D might be TRBD1 (7 bases). CDR3 length equals 8 residues. V lost 11 bases, J lost 14 bases, and 10 bases lay in between. Germline loops: CDR1 SNHLY, CDR2 FYNNEI. The CDR3 loop reads CALRGEFF. The CDR3, as DNA: TGTGCCCTCAGGGGGGAGTTCTTC.

The chain uses TRBV11-2 and TRBJ2-5; D is ambiguous. The germline CDR1 and CDR2 sequences are SGHAT and FQNNGV. The CDR3 loop spans 14 amino acids. The ends were cut back, 4 bases at V and 5 bases at J, with 14 bases in the middle. CDR3 nucleotide sequence: TGTGCCAGCAGCTACAACCCCTCGTCTGAGACCCAGTACTTC. Translated: CASSYNPSSETQYF.